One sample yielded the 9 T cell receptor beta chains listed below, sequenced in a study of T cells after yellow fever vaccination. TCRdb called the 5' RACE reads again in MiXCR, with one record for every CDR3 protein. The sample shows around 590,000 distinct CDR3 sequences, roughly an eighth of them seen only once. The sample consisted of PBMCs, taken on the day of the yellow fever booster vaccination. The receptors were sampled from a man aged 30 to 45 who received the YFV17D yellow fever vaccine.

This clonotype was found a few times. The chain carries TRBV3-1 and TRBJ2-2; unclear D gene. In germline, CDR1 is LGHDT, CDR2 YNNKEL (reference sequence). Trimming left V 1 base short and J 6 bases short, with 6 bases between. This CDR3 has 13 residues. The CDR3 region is CASSQARAGELFF. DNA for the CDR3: TGTGCCAGCAGCCAAGCTAGGGCCGGGGAGCTGTTTTTT. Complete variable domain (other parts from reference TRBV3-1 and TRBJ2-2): DTAVSQTPKYLVTQMGNDKSIKCEQNLGHDTMYWYKQDSKKFLKIMFSYNNKELIINETVPNRFSPKSPDKAHLNLHINSLELGDSAVYFCASSQARAGELFFGEGSRLTVL.

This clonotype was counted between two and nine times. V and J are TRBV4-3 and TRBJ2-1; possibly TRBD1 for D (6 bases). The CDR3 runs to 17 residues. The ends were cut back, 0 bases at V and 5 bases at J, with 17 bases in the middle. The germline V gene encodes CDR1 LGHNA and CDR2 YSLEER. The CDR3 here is CASSQDLGPGANNEQFF. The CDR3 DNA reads TGCGCCAGCAGCCAAGATTTAGGCCCAGGGGCAAACAATGAGCAGTTCTTC.

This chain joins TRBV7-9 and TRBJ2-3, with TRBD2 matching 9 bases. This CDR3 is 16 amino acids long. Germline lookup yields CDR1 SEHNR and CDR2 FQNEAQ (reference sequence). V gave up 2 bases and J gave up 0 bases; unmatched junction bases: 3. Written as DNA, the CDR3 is TGTGCCAGCAGCTTAAGCACTAGCGGGAGCACAGATACGCAGTATTTT. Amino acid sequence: CASSLSTSGSTDTQYF.

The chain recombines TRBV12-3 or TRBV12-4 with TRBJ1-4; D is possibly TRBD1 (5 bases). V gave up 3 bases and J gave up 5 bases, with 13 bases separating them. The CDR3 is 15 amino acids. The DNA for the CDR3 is TGTGCCAGCAGTTTTAGTAACGGGGGGAATGAAAAACTGTTTTTT. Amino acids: CASSFSNGGNEKLFF.

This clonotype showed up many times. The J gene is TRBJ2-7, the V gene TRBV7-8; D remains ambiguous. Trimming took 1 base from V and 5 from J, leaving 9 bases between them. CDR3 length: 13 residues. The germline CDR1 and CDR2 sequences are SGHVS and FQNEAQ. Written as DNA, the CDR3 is TGTGCCAGCAGCTTAGGGCGTAGGGACGAGCAGTACTTC. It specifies CASSLGRRDEQYF.

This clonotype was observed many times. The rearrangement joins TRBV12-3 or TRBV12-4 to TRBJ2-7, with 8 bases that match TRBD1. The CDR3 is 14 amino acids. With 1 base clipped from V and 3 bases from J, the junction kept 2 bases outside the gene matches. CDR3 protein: CASSLGDRNYEQYF. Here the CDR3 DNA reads TGTGCCAGCAGTTTAGGGGACAGGAACTACGAGCAGTACTTC.

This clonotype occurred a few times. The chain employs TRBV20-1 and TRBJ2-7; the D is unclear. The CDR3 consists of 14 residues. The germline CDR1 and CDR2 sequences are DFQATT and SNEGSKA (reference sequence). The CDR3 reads CRASPTESSYEQYF. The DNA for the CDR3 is TGCAGGGCAAGCCCGACGGAGAGCTCCTACGAGCAGTACTTC.

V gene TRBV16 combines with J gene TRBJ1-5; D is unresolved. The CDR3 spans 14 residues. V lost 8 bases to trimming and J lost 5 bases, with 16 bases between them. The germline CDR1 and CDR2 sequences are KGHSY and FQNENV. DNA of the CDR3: TGTGCCAGCGCCATCGACACTCCCTATCAGCCCCAGCATTTT. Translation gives CASAIDTPYQPQHF.

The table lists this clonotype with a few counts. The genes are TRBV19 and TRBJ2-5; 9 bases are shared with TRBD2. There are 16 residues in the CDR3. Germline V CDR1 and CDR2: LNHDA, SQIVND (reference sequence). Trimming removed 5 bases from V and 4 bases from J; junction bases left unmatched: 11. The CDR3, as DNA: TGTGCCAGTAGTGCTCTATTAGCGGGAGTTAGAGAGACCCAGTACTTC. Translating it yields CASSALLAGVRETQYF. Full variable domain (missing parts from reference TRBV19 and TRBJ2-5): DGGITQSPKYLFRKEGQNVTLSCEQNLNHDAMYWYRQDPGQGLRLIYYSQIVNDFQKGDIAEGYSVSREKKESFPLTVTSAQKNPTAFYLCASSALLAGVRETQYFGPGTRLLVL.